A single sample gave rise to the 6 T cell receptor beta chains below, sequenced in a study of OX40 agonist ivuxolimab in advanced cancers. Clones were sequenced by immunoSEQ multiplex PCR, and TCRdb holds only the in-frame ones, with some missing. The table has about 59,000 clones, around 84% seen once; the top ten hold roughly 30%. The specimen comprised CD4+ or CD8+ T cells sorted from blood, sampled in a trial of the OX40 agonist ivuxolimab. These receptors all stem from an adult with an advanced solid tumor such as melanoma, head and neck, liver or kidney cancer.

V gene TRBV4-2 combines with J gene TRBJ2-1; tentatively, D is TRBD2 (6 bases). Trimming took off 1 base at V and 6 bases at J, with 13 bases between the two ends. Germline CDR1 LGHNA, CDR2 YNFKEQ. This CDR3 is built from 15 residues. In DNA, the CDR3 is TGTGCCAGCAGCCAAGGGGCGGGGAATATCAATGAGCAGTTCTTC. This encodes CASSQGAGNINEQFF.

This rearrangement joins TRBV11-3 to TRBJ2-1; possibly TRBD2 for D (6 bases). This CDR3 spans 15 amino acids. Germline V CDR1 and CDR2: SGHNT, YENEEA. The ends were cut back, 0 bases at V and 8 bases at J, with 14 bases in the middle. This chain's CDR3 is CASSLDPTRSDEQFF. Here the CDR3 DNA reads TGTGCCAGCAGCTTAGACCCGACTAGAAGCGATGAGCAGTTCTTC.

The chain has TRBV2 and TRBJ2-3; D is perhaps TRBD2 (6 bases). This CDR3 spans 17 amino acids. V lost 7 bases and J 1 base, leaving 21 bases between the germline ends. Germline CDR1 reads SNHLY; CDR2 reads FYNNEI. The CDR3 nucleotides are TGTGCCAGCAACAGAGGACTACCCAATTCTGGCACAGATACGCAGTATTTT. Its translation is CASNRGLPNSGTDTQYF.

The J gene is TRBJ2-1, the V gene TRBV29-1, with TRBD1 matching over 9 bases. The CDR3 has 14 amino acids. The germline gives CDR1 SQVTM, CDR2 ANQGSEA. The V and J ends lost 6 bases and 4 bases, in that order; junction bases with no gene match: 7. This CDR3 is CSVSDRGHYNEQFF. Written as DNA, the CDR3 is TGCAGCGTATCGGACAGGGGCCATTACAATGAGCAGTTCTTC.

This clone was seen a handful of times. V usage is TRBV5-4 and J usage is TRBJ2-2, with D tentatively TRBD1 (6 bases). The germline V gene has CDR1 SGHNT and CDR2 YYREEE (reference sequence). The CDR3 contains 16 residues. Trimming stripped 3 bases from V and 0 bases from J, with 12 bases between. The CDR3 region is CASSSRDTANTGELFF. The DNA of the CDR3 is TGTGCCAGCAGCTCCCGGGACACTGCGAACACCGGGGAGCTGTTTTTT.

This chain connects TRBV6-6 to TRBJ1-4; tentative D call: TRBD1 (6 bases). V lost 5 bases, J lost 3 bases, and 10 bases lay in between. The CDR3 length is 14 residues. Germline V CDR1 and CDR2: MNHNY, SVGAGI (reference sequence). The CDR3 loop is CASSRRTANEKLFF. The CDR3 DNA reads as TGTGCCAGCAGTCGACGGACAGCTAATGAAAAACTGTTTTTT.